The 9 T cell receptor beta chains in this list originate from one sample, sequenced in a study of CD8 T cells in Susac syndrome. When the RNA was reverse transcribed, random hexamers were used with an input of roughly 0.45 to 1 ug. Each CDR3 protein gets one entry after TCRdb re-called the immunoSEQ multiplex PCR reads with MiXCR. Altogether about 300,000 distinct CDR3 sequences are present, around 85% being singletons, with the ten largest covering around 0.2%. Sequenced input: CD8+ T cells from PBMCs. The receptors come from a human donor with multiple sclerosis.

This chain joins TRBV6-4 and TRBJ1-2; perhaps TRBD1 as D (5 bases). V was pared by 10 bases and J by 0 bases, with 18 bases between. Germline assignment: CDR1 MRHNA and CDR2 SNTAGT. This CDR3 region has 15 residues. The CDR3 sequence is CATQGRGFTNYGYTF. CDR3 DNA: TGTGCCACCCAAGGGAGGGGATTTACTAACTATGGCTACACCTTC.

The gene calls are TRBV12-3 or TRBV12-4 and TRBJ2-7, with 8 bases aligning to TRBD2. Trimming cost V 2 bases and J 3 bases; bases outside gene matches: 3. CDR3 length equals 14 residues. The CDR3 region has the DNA TGTGCCAGCAGTTTAACGGGAGGGATCTACGAGCAGTACTTC. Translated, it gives CASSLTGGIYEQYF.

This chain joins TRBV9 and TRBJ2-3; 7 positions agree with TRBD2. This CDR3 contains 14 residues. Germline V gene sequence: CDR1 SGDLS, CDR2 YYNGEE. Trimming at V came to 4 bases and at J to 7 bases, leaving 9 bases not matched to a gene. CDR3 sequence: CASSLTEGTNTQYF. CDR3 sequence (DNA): TGTGCCAGCAGCTTAACCGAGGGGACTAATACGCAGTATTTT.

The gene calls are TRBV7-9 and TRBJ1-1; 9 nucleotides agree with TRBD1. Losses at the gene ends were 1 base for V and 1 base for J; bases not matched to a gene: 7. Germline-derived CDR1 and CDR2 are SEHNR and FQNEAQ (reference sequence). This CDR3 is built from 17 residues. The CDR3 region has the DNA TGTGCCAGCAGCTTAGAACAGGGGGCCTTGCCGAACACTGAAGCTTTCTTT. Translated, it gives CASSLEQGALPNTEAFF. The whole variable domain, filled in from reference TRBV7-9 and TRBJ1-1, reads DTGVSQNPRHKITKRGQNVTFRCDPISEHNRLYWYRQTLGQGPEFLTYFQNEAQLEKSRLLSDRFSAERPKGSFSTLEIQRTEQGDSAMYLCASSLEQGALPNTEAFFGQGTRLTVV.

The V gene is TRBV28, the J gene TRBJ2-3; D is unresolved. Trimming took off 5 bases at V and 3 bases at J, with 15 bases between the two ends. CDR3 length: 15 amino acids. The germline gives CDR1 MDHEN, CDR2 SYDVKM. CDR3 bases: TGTGCCAGCAGTGCCGGGTCCATTCGGACAGATACGCAGTATTTT. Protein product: CASSAGSIRTDTQYF. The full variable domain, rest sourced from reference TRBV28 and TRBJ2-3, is DVKVTQSSRYLVKRTGEKVFLECVQDMDHENMFWYRQDPGLGLRLIYFSYDVKMKEKGDIPEGYSVSREKKERFSLILESASTNQTSMYLCASSAGSIRTDTQYFGPGTRLTVL.

The CDR3 DNA is TGTGCCAGCAGCGCAGGGGGGGCGGGTACATACGAGCAGTACTTC. It encodes CASSAGGAGTYEQYF. The chain employs TRBV7-2 and TRBJ2-7; D assignment may be TRBD1 or TRBD2 (7 bases each). CDR3 size: 15 residues. CDR1 is SGHTA and CDR2 is FQGNSA in the germline V gene. The V end lost 5 bases, the J end lost 4 bases, and 18 bases lay between the germline ends.

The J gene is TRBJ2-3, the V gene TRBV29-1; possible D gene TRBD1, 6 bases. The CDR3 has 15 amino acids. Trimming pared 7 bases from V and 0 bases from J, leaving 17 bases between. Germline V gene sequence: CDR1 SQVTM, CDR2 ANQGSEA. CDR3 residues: CSARTASISTDTQYF. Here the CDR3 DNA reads TGCAGCGCCAGGACAGCTAGTATTAGCACAGATACGCAGTATTTT.

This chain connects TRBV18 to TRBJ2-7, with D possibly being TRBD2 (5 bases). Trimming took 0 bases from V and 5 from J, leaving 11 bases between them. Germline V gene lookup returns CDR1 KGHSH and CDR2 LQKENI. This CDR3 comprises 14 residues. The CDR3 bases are TGTGCCAGCTCACCACCCGTGGGAGCCCACGAGCAGTACTTC. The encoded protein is CASSPPVGAHEQYF.

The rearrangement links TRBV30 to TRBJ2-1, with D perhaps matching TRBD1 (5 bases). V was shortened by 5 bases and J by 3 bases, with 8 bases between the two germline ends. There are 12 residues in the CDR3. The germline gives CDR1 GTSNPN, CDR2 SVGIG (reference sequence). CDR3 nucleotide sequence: TGTGCCTGGGGCAGGGACTACAATGAGCAGTTCTTC. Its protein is CAWGRDYNEQFF. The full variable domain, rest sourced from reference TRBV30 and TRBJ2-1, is SQTIHQWPATLVQPVGSPLSLECTVEGTSNPNLYWYRQAAGRGLQLLFYSVGIGQISSEVPQNLSASRPQDRQFILSSKKLLLSDSGFYLCAWGRDYNEQFFGPGTRLTVL.